A selection of T cell receptor beta chains follows, all from one sample in a study of T cells after yellow fever vaccination. One entry per CDR3 protein results from TCRdb running MiXCR on the 5' RACE reads. Among about 400,000 distinct CDR3 sequences listed, around 10% were seen once. Material: PBMCs, obtained on the day of the first yellow fever vaccination. Source of these receptors: a man in his late teens or twenties who received the YFV17D yellow fever vaccine. The CDR3 runs from the conserved cysteine through the conserved F or W. A D gene is named only where the DNA matches it firmly. Size tells how often a clone was seen (once, few, many) or the class of an expanded clone, and some rows leave it out.

TRBV3-1	few	TRBJ1-5	-	CASSQDLGFVKPQHF	TGTGCCAGCAGCCAAGATCTGGGGTTCGTTAAGCCCCAGCATTTT
TRBV28	-	TRBJ2-1	-	CAVLVSSYNEQFF	TGTGCCGTTCTAGTCAGCTCCTACAATGAGCAGTTCTTC
TRBV7-9	few	TRBJ2-3	-	CASSHDSPVTTDTQYF	TGTGCCAGCAGCCATGACAGCCCCGTAACCACAGATACGCAGTATTTT
TRBV28	few	TRBJ2-1	-	CASTLGGRGQGEQFF	TGTGCCAGCACGTTGGGGGGGAGGGGGCAAGGAGAGCAGTTCTTC
TRBV7-3	-	TRBJ2-3	-	CASSTRPGDTQYF	TGTGCCAGCAGCACCCGGCCGGGCGACACGCAGTATTTT
TRBV6-1	-	TRBJ2-3	-	CASSVPGPLPTQYF	TGTGCCAGCAGTGTGCCGGGACCCCTGCCTACGCAGTATTTT
TRBV4-1	-	TRBJ1-5	-	CASSQVGLYGQPQHF	TGCGCCAGCAGCCAGGTGGGACTTTATGGACAGCCCCAGCATTTT
TRBV5-1	few	TRBJ2-2	TRBD2	CASSLNSGGTGELFF	TGCGCCAGCAGCTTGAATAGCGGGGGAACCGGGGAGCTGTTTTTT
TRBV18	-	TRBJ2-5	-	CASSPRLKEQETQYF	TGTGCCAGCTCACCGAGGCTCAAGGAACAAGAGACCCAGTACTTC
TRBV29-1	-	TRBJ2-5	-	CSVRRGGETQYF	TGCAGCGTTCGGAGGGGGGGAGAGACCCAGTACTTC
TRBV24-1	few	TRBJ1-5	-	CATSSRGAQHF	TGTGCCACCAGTTCGAGGGGGGCCCAGCATTTT
TRBV5-1	-	TRBJ2-1	TRBD1	CASSLQGAGQFF	TGCGCCAGCAGCTTGCAGGGGGCCGGGCAGTTCTTC
TRBV7-8	-	TRBJ2-3	-	CASSLVASGATPDTQYF	TGTGCCAGCAGCTTAGTAGCGTCAGGGGCTACCCCAGATACGCAGTATTTT
TRBV6-1	-	TRBJ2-1	TRBD1	CASSATGLNNEQFF	TGTGCCAGCAGTGCGACAGGGTTGAACAATGAGCAGTTCTTC
TRBV7-2	-	TRBJ2-5	-	CASSLAQSTGETQYF	TGTGCCAGCAGCTTAGCGCAGTCGACAGGAGAGACCCAGTACTTC
TRBV6-1	-	TRBJ2-3	-	CAIPRDASTDTQYF	TGTGCCATACCAAGAGATGCCAGCACAGATACGCAGTATTTT
TRBV11-2	-	TRBJ2-1	TRBD1	CASRNTRGLSSYNEQFF	TGTGCCAGCAGAAATACCAGGGGGCTAAGCTCCTACAATGAGCAGTTCTTC
TRBV5-1	few	TRBJ2-2	-	CASSLVPGDTGELFF	TGCGCCAGCAGCTTGGTGCCGGGGGACACCGGGGAGCTGTTTTTT
TRBV3-1	-	TRBJ2-1	TRBD2	CASSQAGTSVETYNEQFF	TGTGCCAGCAGCCAGGCTGGGACTAGCGTGGAAACCTACAATGAGCAGTTCTTC
TRBV6-5	few	TRBJ2-1	-	CASSYSGYRSSYNEQFF	TGTGCCAGCAGTTACTCCGGTTACCGTAGCTCCTACAATGAGCAGTTCTTC
TRBV30	few	TRBJ2-1	-	CAWRRVLFKEQFF	TGTGCCTGGAGGAGGGTTCTCTTTAAGGAGCAGTTCTTC
TRBV12-3/TRBV12-4	-	TRBJ1-2	-	CASSLGFRYTF	TGTGCCAGCAGTTTAGGGTTTCGCTACACCTTC
TRBV4-1	few	TRBJ2-2	TRBD1	CASSATDRGGGELFF	TGCGCCAGCAGCGCGACTGACAGGGGTGGCGGGGAGCTGTTTTTT
TRBV3-1	-	TRBJ2-3	TRBD2	CASSLRLAGGHDTQYF	TGTGCCAGCAGCCTTCGACTAGCGGGGGGGCATGATACGCAGTATTTT